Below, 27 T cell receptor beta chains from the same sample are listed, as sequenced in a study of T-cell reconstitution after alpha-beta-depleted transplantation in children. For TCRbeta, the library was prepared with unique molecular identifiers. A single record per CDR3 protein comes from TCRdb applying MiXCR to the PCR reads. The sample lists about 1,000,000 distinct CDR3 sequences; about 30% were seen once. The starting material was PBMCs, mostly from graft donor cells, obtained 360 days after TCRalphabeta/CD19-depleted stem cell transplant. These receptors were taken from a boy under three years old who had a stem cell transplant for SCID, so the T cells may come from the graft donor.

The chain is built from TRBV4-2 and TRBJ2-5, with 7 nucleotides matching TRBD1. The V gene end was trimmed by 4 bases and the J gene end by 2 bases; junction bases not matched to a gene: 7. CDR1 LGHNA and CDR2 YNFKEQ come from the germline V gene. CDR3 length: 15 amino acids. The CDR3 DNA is TGTGCCAGCAGCCCAGGGGGTAGCGAGCAAGAGACCCAGTACTTC. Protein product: CASSPGGSEQETQYF.

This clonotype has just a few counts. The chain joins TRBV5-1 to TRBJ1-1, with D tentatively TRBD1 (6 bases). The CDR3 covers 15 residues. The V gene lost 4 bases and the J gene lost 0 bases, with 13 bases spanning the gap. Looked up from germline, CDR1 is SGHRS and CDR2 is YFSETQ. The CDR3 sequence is CASSQRTDMNTEAFF. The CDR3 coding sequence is TGCGCCAGCAGCCAAAGGACAGACATGAACACTGAAGCTTTCTTT.

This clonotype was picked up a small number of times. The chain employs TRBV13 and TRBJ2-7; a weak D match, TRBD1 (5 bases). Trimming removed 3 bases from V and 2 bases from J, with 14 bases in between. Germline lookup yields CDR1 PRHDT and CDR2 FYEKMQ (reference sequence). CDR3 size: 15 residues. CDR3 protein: CASSLSGQFAYEQYF. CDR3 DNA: TGTGCCAGCAGCTTGTCAGGGCAGTTCGCCTACGAGCAGTACTTC.

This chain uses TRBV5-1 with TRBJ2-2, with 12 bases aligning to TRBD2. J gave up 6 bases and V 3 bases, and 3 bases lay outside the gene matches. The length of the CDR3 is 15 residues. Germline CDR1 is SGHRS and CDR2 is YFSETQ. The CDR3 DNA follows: TGCGCCAGCAGCTGGACTAGCGGGACGTCCGGGGAGCTGTTTTTT. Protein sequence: CASSWTSGTSGELFF. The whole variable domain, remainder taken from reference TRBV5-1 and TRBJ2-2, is KAGVTQTPRYLIKTRGQQVTLSCSPISGHRSVSWYQQTPGQGLQFLFEYFSETQRNKGNFPGRFSGRQFSNSRSEMNVSTLELGDSALYLCASSWTSGTSGELFFGEGSRLTVL.

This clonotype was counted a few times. The CDR3 protein is CASTQASGLGGNEQFF. The CDR3 coding sequence is TGTGCCAGCACCCAGGCTAGCGGCCTCGGAGGCAATGAGCAGTTCTTC. The V call is TRBV6-2 or TRBV6-3, the J call TRBJ2-1, with 7 bases identical to TRBD2. CDR1 MNHEY and CDR2 SVGEGT come from the germline V gene. Trimming removed 7 bases from V and 6 bases from J; junction bases left unmatched: 15. This CDR3 is built from 16 residues.

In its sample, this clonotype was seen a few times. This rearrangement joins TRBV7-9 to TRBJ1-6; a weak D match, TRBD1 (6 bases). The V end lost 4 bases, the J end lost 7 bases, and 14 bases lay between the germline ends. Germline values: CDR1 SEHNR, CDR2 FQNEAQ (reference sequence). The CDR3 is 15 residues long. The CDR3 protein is CASSSYRVKNSPLHF. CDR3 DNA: TGTGCCAGCAGCTCGTACAGGGTGAAGAATTCACCCCTCCACTTT.

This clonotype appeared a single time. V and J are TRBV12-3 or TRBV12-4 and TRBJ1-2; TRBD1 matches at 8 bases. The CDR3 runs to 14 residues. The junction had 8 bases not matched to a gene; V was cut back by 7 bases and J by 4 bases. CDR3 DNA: TGTGCCAGCATTTCGGCAGGGGGCAGCTATGGCTACACCTTC. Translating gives CASISAGGSYGYTF.

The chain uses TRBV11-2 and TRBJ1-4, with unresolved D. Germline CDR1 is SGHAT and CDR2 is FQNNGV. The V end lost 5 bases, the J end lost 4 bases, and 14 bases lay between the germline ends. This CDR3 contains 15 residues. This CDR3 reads CASSGRTGLNEKLFF. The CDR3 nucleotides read TGTGCCAGCAGCGGCCGGACGGGCCTTAATGAAAAACTGTTTTTT.

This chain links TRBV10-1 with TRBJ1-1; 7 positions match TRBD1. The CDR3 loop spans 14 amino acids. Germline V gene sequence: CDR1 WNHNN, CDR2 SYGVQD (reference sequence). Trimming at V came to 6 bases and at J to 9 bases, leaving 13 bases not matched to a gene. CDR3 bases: TGCGCCAGCAGCCCCGACAGGGAAAGGAAACAAGCTTTCTTT. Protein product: CASSPDRERKQAFF.

In DNA form, the CDR3 reads TGTGCCAGCAGCTTATGGGGCTCCAATGAGCAGTTCTTC. Translating it yields CASSLWGSNEQFF. The J gene is TRBJ2-1, the V gene TRBV11-2, with D perhaps TRBD1 (5 bases). The CDR3 loop spans 13 amino acids. The germline CDR1 and CDR2 sequences are SGHAT and FQNNGV. Trimming removed 2 bases at V and 6 bases at J, with 8 bases between.

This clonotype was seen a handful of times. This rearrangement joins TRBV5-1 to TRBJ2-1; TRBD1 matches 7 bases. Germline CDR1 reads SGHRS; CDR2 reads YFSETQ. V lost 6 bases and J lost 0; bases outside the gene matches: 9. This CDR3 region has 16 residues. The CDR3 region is CASTSQGFGSYNEQFF. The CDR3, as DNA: TGCGCCAGCACGTCACAGGGGTTTGGCTCCTACAATGAGCAGTTCTTC.

In DNA form, the CDR3 reads TGTGCCAGCAGCCCCACGGACAGGCGTTACGAGCAGTACTTC. It specifies CASSPTDRRYEQYF. The chain employs TRBV7-8 and TRBJ2-7; 7 bases align to TRBD1. Per the germline V gene, CDR1 is SGHVS and CDR2 is FQNEAQ. This CDR3 is 14 amino acids long. J lost 4 bases, V lost 5 bases, and 8 bases had no gene match.

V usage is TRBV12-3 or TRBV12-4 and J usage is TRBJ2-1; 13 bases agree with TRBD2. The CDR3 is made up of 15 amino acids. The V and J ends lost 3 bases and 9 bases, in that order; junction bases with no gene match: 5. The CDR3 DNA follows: TGTGCCAGCAGTTTCCGACTAGCGGGGGGAAGTGAGCAGTTCTTC. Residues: CASSFRLAGGSEQFF.

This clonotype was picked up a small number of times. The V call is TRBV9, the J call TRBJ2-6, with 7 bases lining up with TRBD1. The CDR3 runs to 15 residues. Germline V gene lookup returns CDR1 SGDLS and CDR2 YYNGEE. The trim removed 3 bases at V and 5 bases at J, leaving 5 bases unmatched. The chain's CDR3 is CASSGNRGRANVLTF. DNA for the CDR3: TGTGCCAGCAGCGGAAACAGGGGTCGGGCCAACGTCCTGACTTTC.

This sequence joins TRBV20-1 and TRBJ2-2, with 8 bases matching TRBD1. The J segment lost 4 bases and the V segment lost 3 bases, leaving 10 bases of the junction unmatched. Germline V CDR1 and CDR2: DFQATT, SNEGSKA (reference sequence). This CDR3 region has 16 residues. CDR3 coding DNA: TGCAGTGCTAGGATTTTTGGGCAGGGGGCCACCGGGGAGCTGTTTTTT. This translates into CSARIFGQGATGELFF.

CDR3: CASSEGLGVAFF. CDR3 coding DNA: TGTGCCAGCAGCGAAGGTCTGGGGGTAGCTTTCTTT. The chain employs TRBV16 and TRBJ1-1; the D gene is possibly TRBD1 (5 bases). Trimming took 5 bases from V and 10 from J, leaving 14 bases between them. Germline-derived CDR1 and CDR2 are KGHSY and FQNENV. The CDR3 consists of 12 residues. The variable domain in full, with the rest retrieved from reference TRBV16 and TRBJ1-1, is GEEVAQTPKHLVRGEGQKAKLYCAPIKGHSYVFWYQQVLKNEFKFLISFQNENVFDETGMPKERFSAKCLPNSPCSLEIQATKLEDSAVYFCASSEGLGVAFFGQGTRLTVV.

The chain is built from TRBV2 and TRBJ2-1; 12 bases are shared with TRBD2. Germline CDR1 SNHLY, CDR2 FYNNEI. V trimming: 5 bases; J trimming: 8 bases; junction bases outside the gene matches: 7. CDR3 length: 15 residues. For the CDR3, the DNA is TGTGCCAGCAGTCTAGCGGGGGGGCCCGTTGATGAGCAGTTCTTC. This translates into CASSLAGGPVDEQFF. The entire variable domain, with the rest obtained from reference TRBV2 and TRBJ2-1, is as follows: EPEVTQTPSHQVTQMGQEVILRCVPISNHLYFYWYRQILGQKVEFLVSFYNNEISEKSEIFDDQFSVERPDGSNFTLKIRSTKLEDSAMYFCASSLAGGPVDEQFFGPGTRLTVL.

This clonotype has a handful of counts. CDR3 DNA: TGTGCCAGCAGCAACGACAGTACCCTATGGAGTCAGCCCCAGCATTTT. This gives the protein CASSNDSTLWSQPQHF. This chain links TRBV21-1 with TRBJ1-5; the table calls TRBD1, which could not be checked here. TRBV21-1 is deemed a pseudogene. The CDR3 runs 16 residues.

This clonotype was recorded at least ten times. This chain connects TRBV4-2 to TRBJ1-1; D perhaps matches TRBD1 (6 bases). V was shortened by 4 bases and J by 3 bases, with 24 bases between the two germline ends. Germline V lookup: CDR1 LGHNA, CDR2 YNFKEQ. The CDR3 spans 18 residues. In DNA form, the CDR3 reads TGTGCCAGCAGCCCGAAAATAACGGACAGCAGTGGAGACACTGAAGCTTTCTTT. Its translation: CASSPKITDSSGDTEAFF.

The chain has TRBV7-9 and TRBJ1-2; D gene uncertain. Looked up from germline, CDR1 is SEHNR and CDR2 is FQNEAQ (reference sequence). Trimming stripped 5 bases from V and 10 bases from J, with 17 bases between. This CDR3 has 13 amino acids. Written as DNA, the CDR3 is TGTGCCAGCAGCCCTGCAGCGACATTGGTCTACACCTTC. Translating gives CASSPAATLVYTF. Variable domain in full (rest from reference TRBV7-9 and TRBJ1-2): DTGVSQNPRHKITKRGQNVTFRCDPISEHNRLYWYRQTLGQGPEFLTYFQNEAQLEKSRLLSDRFSAERPKGSFSTLEIQRTEQGDSAMYLCASSPAATLVYTFGSGTRLTVV.

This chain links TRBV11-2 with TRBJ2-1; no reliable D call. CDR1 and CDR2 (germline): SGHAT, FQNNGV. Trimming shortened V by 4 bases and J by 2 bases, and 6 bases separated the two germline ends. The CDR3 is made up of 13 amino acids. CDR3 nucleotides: TGTGCCAGCAGCTGGCTTACCTACAATGAGCAGTTCTTC. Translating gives CASSWLTYNEQFF.

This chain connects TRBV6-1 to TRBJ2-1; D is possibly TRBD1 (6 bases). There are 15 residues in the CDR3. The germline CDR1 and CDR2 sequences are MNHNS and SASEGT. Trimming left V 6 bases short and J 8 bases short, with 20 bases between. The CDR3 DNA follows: TGTGCCAGCAGCGAACAATCCCCACAGGGAGATGAGCAGTTCTTC. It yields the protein CASSEQSPQGDEQFF.

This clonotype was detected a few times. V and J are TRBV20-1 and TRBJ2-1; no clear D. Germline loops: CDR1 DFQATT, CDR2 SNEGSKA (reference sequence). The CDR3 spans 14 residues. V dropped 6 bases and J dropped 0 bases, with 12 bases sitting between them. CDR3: CSARTLSSYNEQFF. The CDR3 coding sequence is TGCAGTGCGAGGACCCTAAGCTCCTACAATGAGCAGTTCTTC.

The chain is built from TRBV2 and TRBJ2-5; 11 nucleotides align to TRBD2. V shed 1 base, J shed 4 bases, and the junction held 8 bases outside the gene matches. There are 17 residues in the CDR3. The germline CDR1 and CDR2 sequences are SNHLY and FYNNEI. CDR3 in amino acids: CASSEDQLAGVGETQYF. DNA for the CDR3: TGTGCCAGCAGTGAAGATCAACTAGCGGGGGTGGGAGAGACCCAGTACTTC.

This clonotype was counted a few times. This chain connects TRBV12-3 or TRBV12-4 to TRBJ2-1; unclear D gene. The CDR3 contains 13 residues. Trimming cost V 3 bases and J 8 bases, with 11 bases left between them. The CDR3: CASSFVLDHEQFF. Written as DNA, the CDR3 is TGTGCCAGCAGTTTCGTCCTGGATCATGAGCAGTTCTTC.

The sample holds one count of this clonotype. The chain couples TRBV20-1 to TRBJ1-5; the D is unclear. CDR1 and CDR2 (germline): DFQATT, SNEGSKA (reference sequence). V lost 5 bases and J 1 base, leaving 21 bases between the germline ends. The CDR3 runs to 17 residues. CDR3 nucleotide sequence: TGCAGTGCTCCGCTCCTTGGGCAGGCTACAAGCAATCAGCCCCAGCATTTT. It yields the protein CSAPLLGQATSNQPQHF.

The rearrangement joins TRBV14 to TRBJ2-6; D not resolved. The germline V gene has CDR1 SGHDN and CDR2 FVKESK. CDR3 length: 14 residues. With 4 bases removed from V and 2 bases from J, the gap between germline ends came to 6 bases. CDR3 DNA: TGTGCCAGCAGCCTACGACCTGGGGCCAACGTCCTGACTTTC. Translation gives CASSLRPGANVLTF.